A single sample is the source of the 25 T cell receptor beta chains below, sequenced in a study of shared clonotypes between healthy human individuals (dated by TCRdb to between 2020 and 2021). The library was made by the immunoSEQ multiplex PCR assay. In its TCRdb copy, this immuneACCESS table keeps in-frame sequences only and misses some clones. Where compared with another copy, unresolved V genes explain less than half of these, and the others have no known cause. Recorded for this sample are 2,100,000 or so clones; nearly 97% of them occurred a single time. The top ten clones comprise around 0.13% of the sample. The specimen was naive CD4+ T cells sorted from blood. What the cell subset or site label conveys for this sample: CD45RA+ positively selected. These receptors all come from a man aged 18 to 30 in good health.

The chain has TRBV5-1 and TRBJ1-2; a possible D gene is TRBD1 (5 bases). Trimming pared 4 bases from V and 2 bases from J, leaving 12 bases between. The CDR3 runs 14 residues. Germline lookup yields CDR1 SGHRS and CDR2 YFSETQ. CDR3 coding DNA: TGCGCCAGCAGCGGATTGACAGAGAACTATGGCTACACCTTC. It specifies CASSGLTENYGYTF.

This clone was recorded once. The rearrangement joins TRBV7-9 to TRBJ1-6; TRBD1 matches 7 bases. The V gene's germline CDR1 is SEHNR and CDR2 FQNEAQ (reference sequence). This CDR3 spans 18 amino acids. V lost 4 bases to trimming and J lost 9 bases; unmatched junction nucleotides: 18. The DNA for the CDR3 is TGTGCCAGCAGCTCAAATGAGGGACAGCGTTTGGGAGTTTCACCCCTCCACTTT. Its protein is CASSSNEGQRLGVSPLHF. The whole variable domain, filled in from reference TRBV7-9 and TRBJ1-6, reads DTGVSQNPRHKITKRGQNVTFRCDPISEHNRLYWYRQTLGQGPEFLTYFQNEAQLEKSRLLSDRFSAERPKGSFSTLEIQRTEQGDSAMYLCASSSNEGQRLGVSPLHFGNGTRLTVT.

The chain carries TRBV19 and TRBJ1-1; D is unclear. V shed 5 bases and J shed 1 base, with 8 bases lying between them. The CDR3 sequence is 13 residues long. The germline gives CDR1 LNHDA, CDR2 SQIVND (reference sequence). The CDR3 loop reads CASSASKNTEAFF. The CDR3 coding sequence is TGTGCCAGTAGTGCCTCAAAGAACACTGAAGCTTTCTTT.

This chain uses TRBV11-2 with TRBJ2-2; TRBD2 agrees at 9 bases. Germline assignment: CDR1 SGHAT and CDR2 FQNNGV. V was clipped by 8 bases and J by 2 bases; unmatched bases: 6. The CDR3 runs to 15 residues. CDR3 sequence reads: CASRRLAVNTGELFF. Written as DNA, the CDR3 is TGTGCCAGCCGAAGACTAGCGGTAAACACCGGGGAGCTGTTTTTT.

Only one count was recorded for this clone. The chain recombines TRBV7-8 with TRBJ1-1; tentatively, D is TRBD1 (6 bases). Deletions cut 1 base from V and 10 bases from J, with 19 bases between. Germline loops: CDR1 SGHVS, CDR2 FQNEAQ. The CDR3 loop spans 15 amino acids. The CDR3 sequence is CASSLVTKNVGAAFF. In DNA, the CDR3 is TGTGCCAGCAGCTTAGTTACCAAAAATGTGGGGGCAGCTTTCTTT.

The rearrangement joins TRBV6-6 to TRBJ2-1; 14 nucleotides line up with TRBD2. The CDR3 totals 15 residues. Trimming took 7 bases from V and 7 from J; bases not matched to a gene: 6. Germline-derived CDR1 and CDR2 are MNHNY and SVGAGI (reference sequence). DNA for the CDR3: TGTGCCAGCAAACAGACTAGCGGGGGGGGGAATGAGCAGTTCTTC. The encoded protein is CASKQTSGGGNEQFF.

The chain joins TRBV5-1 to TRBJ2-5; 8 nucleotides align to TRBD1. With 4 bases clipped from V and 7 bases from J, the junction kept 12 bases outside the gene matches. Per the germline V gene, CDR1 is SGHRS and CDR2 is YFSETQ. The CDR3 is made up of 15 amino acids. This CDR3 is CASSTRDRIYGTQYF. In DNA form, the CDR3 reads TGCGCCAGCAGCACCCGGGACAGGATCTACGGGACCCAGTACTTC.

The chain is built from TRBV19 and TRBJ2-1; the match to TRBD2 covers 8 bases. This CDR3 region has 15 residues. Trimming removed 5 bases from V and 7 bases from J; junction bases left unmatched: 10. Germline lookup yields CDR1 LNHDA and CDR2 SQIVND (reference sequence). The CDR3 region is CASSGKGGRLNEQFF. The DNA of the CDR3 is TGTGCCAGTAGTGGTAAAGGCGGGAGGTTGAATGAGCAGTTCTTC.

The rearrangement uses TRBV7-9 and TRBJ2-2, with 7 bases identical to TRBD1. CDR1 is SEHNR and CDR2 is FQNEAQ in the germline V gene (reference sequence). CDR3 size: 16 residues. The V gene end was trimmed by 2 bases and the J gene end by 5 bases; junction bases not matched to a gene: 8. In nucleotides, the CDR3 is TGTGCCAGCAGCTTACCTGACAGGGTAGATACCGGGGAGCTGTTTTTT. Translation gives CASSLPDRVDTGELFF.

The V and J genes are TRBV19 and TRBJ1-5; tentatively, D is TRBD1 (5 bases). The CDR3 is 12 residues long. Trimming left V 5 bases short and J 7 bases short, with 9 bases between. Germline-derived CDR1 and CDR2 are LNHDA and SQIVND (reference sequence). The CDR3 spells CASSRWGQPQHF. CDR3 nucleotides: TGTGCCAGTAGTCGGTGGGGCCAGCCCCAGCATTTT.

This chain connects TRBV7-9 to TRBJ1-6; no clear D. Germline-derived CDR1 and CDR2 are SEHNR and FQNEAQ (reference sequence). Trimming pared 4 bases from V and 0 bases from J, leaving 13 bases between. CDR3 length: 17 residues. CDR3 sequence: CASSSFKRSSYNSPLHF. Here the CDR3 DNA reads TGTGCCAGCAGCTCCTTTAAGAGGAGCTCCTATAATTCACCCCTCCACTTT.

The chain carries TRBV5-6 and TRBJ1-6; weak D call: TRBD1 (5 bases). This CDR3 is built from 15 residues. Germline CDR1 SGHDT, CDR2 YYEEEE. Trimming cost V 0 bases and J 5 bases, with 9 bases left between them. CDR3 coding DNA: TGTGCCAGCAGCTTGGTAGACAGTAATAATTCACCCCTCCACTTT. Protein product: CASSLVDSNNSPLHF.

The CDR3 sequence: CASSDNQETQYF. The CDR3 region has the DNA TGTGCCAGCTCGGACAACCAAGAGACCCAGTACTTC. J is TRBJ2-5 and V is TRBV11-3; D perhaps matches TRBD1 (5 bases). This CDR3 region has 12 residues. V gave up 8 bases and J gave up 0 bases, with 7 bases separating them. Germline V lookup: CDR1 SGHNT, CDR2 YENEEA.

This chain links TRBV10-3 with TRBJ1-5; D is undetermined. This CDR3 contains 14 residues. Trimming took off 6 bases at V and 0 bases at J, with 9 bases between the two ends. The V gene's germline CDR1 is ENHRY and CDR2 SYGVKD. The CDR3 DNA reads TGTGCCATCAGGGGCGAGTATAGCAATCAGCCCCAGCATTTT. Translated: CAIRGEYSNQPQHF.

The V gene is TRBV4-3, the J gene TRBJ1-3; perhaps TRBD1 as D (5 bases). Germline-derived CDR1 and CDR2 are LGHNA and YSLEER. The V gene lost 0 bases and the J gene lost 3 bases, with 9 bases spanning the gap. CDR3 length equals 15 residues. The CDR3 reads CASSQDWTFGNTIYF. The CDR3 region has the DNA TGCGCCAGCAGCCAAGACTGGACATTTGGAAACACCATATATTTT.

CDR3 amino acids: CASSEQGLAGGEQYF. The CDR3 nucleotides are TGCGCCAGCAGCGAGCAGGGACTAGCGGGGGGCGAGCAGTACTTC. V and J are TRBV5-1 and TRBJ2-7; 15 positions agree with TRBD2. The CDR3 loop spans 15 amino acids. J gave up 6 bases and V 4 bases, and 5 bases lay outside the gene matches. Germline V gene lookup returns CDR1 SGHRS and CDR2 YFSETQ.

V and J are TRBV7-2 and TRBJ1-3; D unclear. The CDR3 is 15 amino acids. Trimming stripped 2 bases from V and 4 bases from J, with 12 bases between. Germline V gives CDR1 SGHTA, CDR2 FQGNSA. CDR3 in DNA: TGTGCCAGCAGCTTAAGAGTGGGCGGCGGAAACACCATATATTTT. Its translation is CASSLRVGGGNTIYF.

This chain uses TRBV6-1 with TRBJ2-5; a possible D gene is TRBD1 (6 bases). This CDR3 region has 15 residues. V was pared by 1 base and J by 1 base, with 10 bases between. In germline, CDR1 is MNHNS, CDR2 SASEGT. This CDR3 is CASSEGIGGQETQYF. The CDR3 nucleotides are TGTGCCAGCAGTGAAGGAATAGGGGGCCAAGAGACCCAGTACTTC.

The genes are TRBV19 and TRBJ1-5, with D tentatively TRBD1 (5 bases). The CDR3 spans 16 residues. V was trimmed by 0 bases and J by 4 bases, leaving 13 bases between them. Germline CDR1 is LNHDA and CDR2 is SQIVND (reference sequence). The CDR3 DNA sequence: TGTGCCAGTAGTATAGAGCAGTCAGGGCCAAATCAGCCCCAGCATTTT. Translating it yields CASSIEQSGPNQPQHF.

The genes are TRBV5-1 and TRBJ1-2; D remains ambiguous. V was pared by 0 bases and J by 6 bases, with 9 bases between. This CDR3 region has 13 residues. Germline lookup yields CDR1 SGHRS and CDR2 YFSETQ. This CDR3 reads CASSLARADGYTF. As DNA, the CDR3 is TGCGCCAGCAGCTTGGCGAGGGCCGATGGCTACACCTTC.

V and J are TRBV29-1 and TRBJ1-3; the D is unclear. The ends were cut back, 6 bases at V and 0 bases at J, with 12 bases in the middle. This CDR3 is 14 amino acids long. CDR1 and CDR2 (germline): SQVTM, ANQGSEA. This CDR3 reads CSVASGVSGNTIYF. DNA for the CDR3: TGCAGCGTCGCGTCCGGAGTCTCTGGAAACACCATATATTTT.

V usage is TRBV29-1 and J usage is TRBJ2-7, with D hard to call. The ends were cut back, 6 bases at V and 0 bases at J, with 12 bases in the middle. This CDR3 has 13 amino acids. CDR1 is SQVTM, CDR2 ANQGSEA, per germline. The CDR3 region has the DNA TGCAGCGTGGGTGAGTGGACCTCCTACGAGCAGTACTTC. Protein product: CSVGEWTSYEQYF.

The chain has TRBV6-5 and TRBJ1-1, with a tentative D call TRBD1 (5 bases). Germline V gene data show CDR1 as MNHEY and CDR2 as SVGAGI. With 5 bases removed from V and 4 bases from J, the gap between germline ends came to 11 bases. The CDR3 consists of 13 residues. The CDR3 region has the DNA TGTGCCAGCAGTCTTGGGACTAGCACTGAAGCTTTCTTT. Its protein is CASSLGTSTEAFF.

This clone was found a few times. This chain connects TRBV19 to TRBJ2-2; 8 bases are shared with TRBD1. Germline V gene data show CDR1 as LNHDA and CDR2 as SQIVND (reference sequence). After removal of 1 base from V and 3 bases from J, the junction contained 13 bases not matched to a gene. The CDR3 consists of 19 residues. CDR3 sequence (DNA): TGTGCCAGTAGTATAGTTGCAGGGGGCTTTTTAATTGACACCGGGGAGCTGTTTTTT. This encodes CASSIVAGGFLIDTGELFF.

The V and J genes are TRBV7-9 and TRBJ1-2; TRBD1 agrees at 8 bases. Germline V gives CDR1 SEHNR, CDR2 FQNEAQ (reference sequence). This CDR3 comprises 15 residues. The J segment lost 6 bases and the V segment lost 5 bases, leaving 11 bases of the junction unmatched. CDR3 DNA sequence: TGTGCCAGCAGCCCTGGACCAGGGGGCGCGGATGGCTACACCTTC. Protein sequence: CASSPGPGGADGYTF.